These T cell receptor beta chains were read from a single sample in a study of T cell clonotyping in hematopoietic cell transplantation. TCRdb keeps only in-frame clones here, not all; method: immunoSEQ multiplex PCR. The data contain thousands of clones, over 60% of them singletons. Sequencing used PBMCs, obtained 180 days after allogeneic stem cell transplant. Receptors were obtained from a male patient in his thirties or forties who had an allogeneic stem cell transplant from a related donor, so the T cells may come from the graft donor. Some clones in this sample may be carry-over from other donors' samples. CDR3s include the opening cysteine and the closing phenylalanine or tryptophan. Fields, in order: J gene, V gene, CDR3 protein.

j_call: TRBJ1-2
v_call: TRBV11-2
cdr3_aa: CASSLDANYGYTF

j_call: TRBJ1-1
v_call: TRBV2
cdr3_aa: CASRSGGYTEAFF

j_call: TRBJ2-2
v_call: TRBV29-1
cdr3_aa: CSAALLSANTGELFF

j_call: TRBJ2-7
v_call: TRBV2
cdr3_aa: CASRPVQGSYEQYF

j_call: TRBJ2-3
v_call: TRBV28
cdr3_aa: CASSLWDRVEDTQYF

j_call: TRBJ1-6
v_call: TRBV9
cdr3_aa: CASSGGTEYNSPLHF

j_call: TRBJ1-2
v_call: TRBV29-1
cdr3_aa: CSVEDDRERSAYTF

j_call: TRBJ2-2
v_call: TRBV19
cdr3_aa: CASSIAADPGELFF

j_call: TRBJ2-5
v_call: TRBV6-4
cdr3_aa: CASSDSWGETQYF

j_call: TRBJ2-7
v_call: TRBV7-8
cdr3_aa: CASSLGEYEQYF

j_call: TRBJ2-7
v_call: TRBV2
cdr3_aa: CASSLGTGYEQYF

j_call: TRBJ2-5
v_call: TRBV4-3
cdr3_aa: CASSQERSVETQYF

j_call: TRBJ2-5
v_call: TRBV10-3
cdr3_aa: CAISEAGQEQETQYF

j_call: TRBJ2-1
v_call: TRBV30
cdr3_aa: CAWRDPRDYNEQFF

j_call: TRBJ2-3
v_call: TRBV13
cdr3_aa: CATSNADTQYF

j_call: TRBJ1-1
v_call: TRBV30
cdr3_aa: CAWAVNTEAFF

j_call: TRBJ2-5
v_call: TRBV25-1
cdr3_aa: CASSEGNHRGETQYF

j_call: TRBJ1-2
v_call: TRBV4-3
cdr3_aa: CASSPSGTGETYGYTF

j_call: TRBJ1-1
v_call: TRBV7-7
cdr3_aa: CASSQTENTEAFF

j_call: TRBJ1-6
v_call: TRBV5-4
cdr3_aa: CASSSPGQPNSPLHF

j_call: TRBJ1-6
v_call: TRBV28
cdr3_aa: CASSLDSSYNSPLHF

j_call: TRBJ1-2
v_call: TRBV5-4
cdr3_aa: CASRWALPKHYGYTF

j_call: TRBJ1-4
v_call: TRBV19
cdr3_aa: CASNTFVSEKLFF

j_call: TRBJ1-5
v_call: TRBV19
cdr3_aa: CASRDPGNQPQHF

j_call: TRBJ1-3
v_call: TRBV15
cdr3_aa: CATSRDRVLGNTIYF

j_call: TRBJ1-2
v_call: TRBV2
cdr3_aa: CASSGPEGGNYGYTF

j_call: TRBJ2-2
v_call: TRBV10-3
cdr3_aa: CAISEGQGFTGELFF

j_call: TRBJ1-1
v_call: TRBV30
cdr3_aa: CAWSRWSSTDAFF

j_call: TRBJ2-2
v_call: TRBV28
cdr3_aa: CASSLSGGSGELFF

j_call: TRBJ2-7
v_call: TRBV5-6
cdr3_aa: CASSSSPMDEQYF